One sample yielded the 6 T cell receptor beta chains listed below, sequenced in a study of patients and donors after allogeneic stem cell transplantation. TCRdb re-called the RT-PCR reads through MiXCR, storing one row per CDR3 protein. The table lists 920,000 or so distinct CDR3 sequences, about a sixth of them singletons, with around 5.5% in the top ten. Sequenced: blood, either unsorted or a sorted T cell fraction (not recorded which). Source of these receptors: a human donor who was either an allogeneic HSCT recipient or a stem cell or donor lymphocyte infusion donor (not recorded which). It is not recorded whose cells these are; they may come from a transplant donor.

This chain uses TRBV20-1 with TRBJ2-7; 7 nucleotides align to TRBD2. The V and J ends lost 0 bases and 0 bases, in that order; junction bases with no gene match: 11. The CDR3 runs to 17 residues. Germline V gene data show CDR1 as DFQATT and CDR2 as SNEGSKA (reference sequence). The CDR3 DNA sequence: TGCAGTGCTAGAGATCTCCTGGGAACTAGCGACTCCTACGAGCAGTACTTC. Translated: CSARDLLGTSDSYEQYF.

This rearrangement joins TRBV3-1 to TRBJ2-2; 10 bases agree with TRBD2. This CDR3 has 15 residues. The germline gives CDR1 LGHDT, CDR2 YNNKEL (reference sequence). Germline trimming cut 4 bases from V and 7 bases from J; bases unmatched to any gene: 6. The CDR3 protein is CASSLLAGAVGELFF. The CDR3 DNA reads as TGTGCCAGCAGCCTCCTAGCGGGAGCAGTCGGGGAGCTGTTTTTT.

This chain joins TRBV4-3 and TRBJ1-6; the D is unclear. CDR1 is LGHNA, CDR2 YSLEER, per germline. Trimming pared 0 bases from V and 5 bases from J, leaving 14 bases between. The CDR3 length is 17 residues. The CDR3 sequence: CASSQEPPFEDNSPLHF. Here the CDR3 DNA reads TGCGCCAGCAGCCAAGAGCCCCCTTTTGAGGATAATTCACCCCTCCACTTT.

This clonotype was found a few times. The chain joins TRBV7-8 to TRBJ2-5; the match to TRBD2 covers 10 bases. The CDR3 spans 16 residues. From germline, CDR1 is SGHVS and CDR2 FQNEAQ. V gave up 5 bases and J gave up 5 bases; unmatched junction bases: 11. CDR3 residues: CASSQLGSGGLETQYF. The CDR3 DNA reads as TGTGCCAGCAGCCAGCTGGGTAGCGGGGGGCTGGAGACCCAGTACTTC.

The J gene is TRBJ2-1, the V gene TRBV20-1; D unresolved. Trimming removed 3 bases from V and 1 base from J, with 13 bases in between. The V gene's germline CDR1 is DFQATT and CDR2 SNEGSKA (reference sequence). CDR3 length equals 15 residues. The CDR3 loop is CSARLRVRSYNEQFF. CDR3 nucleotides: TGCAGTGCTAGGCTCCGGGTTAGGTCCTACAATGAGCAGTTCTTC.

This clonotype was seen a handful of times. V gene TRBV9 combines with J gene TRBJ2-2; either TRBD1 or TRBD2 may supply D (7 bases each). Trimming pared 2 bases from V and 7 bases from J, leaving 15 bases between. The germline V gene has CDR1 SGDLS and CDR2 YYNGEE. There are 15 residues in the CDR3. This CDR3 is CASSVSGGGNGELFF. The CDR3, as DNA: TGTGCCAGCAGCGTGTCAGGGGGGGGAAACGGGGAGCTGTTTTTT.